This passage covers 18 T cell receptor beta chains from one sample sequenced in a study of T cell responses to AZD1222 COVID-19 vaccine. The data were produced by immunoSEQ multiplex PCR, yet TCRdb's version contains in-frame clones alone and is incomplete. The sample records around 140,000 clones, over 90% being singletons. Sequenced material: peripheral blood, taken on day 0 of AZD1222 vaccination. The receptor set was obtained from an adult in good health.

This chain connects TRBV27 to TRBJ2-7; D may be TRBD1 (6 bases). This CDR3 has 15 residues. The germline V gene has CDR1 MNHEY and CDR2 SMNVEV (reference sequence). Deletions cut 6 bases from V and 2 bases from J, with 17 bases between. The CDR3 coding sequence is TGTGCCAGCAGGGGATACCGGGACACTACCTACGAGCAGTACTTC. Its protein is CASRGYRDTTYEQYF.

The rearrangement uses TRBV7-9 and TRBJ1-6, with D possibly being TRBD1 (5 bases). Trimming left V 1 base short and J 11 bases short, with 6 bases between. Looked up from germline, CDR1 is SEHNR and CDR2 is FQNEAQ (reference sequence). The CDR3 spans 12 residues. The CDR3 DNA reads TGTGCCAGCAGCTTAGGGGGGACACCCCTCCACTTT. Residues: CASSLGGTPLHF.

This chain uses TRBV5-1 with TRBJ2-7; 7 bases fit TRBD1. Germline V gene lookup returns CDR1 SGHRS and CDR2 YFSETQ. J gave up 4 bases and V 0 bases, and 7 bases lay outside the gene matches. The CDR3 contains 15 residues. The CDR3 bases are TGCGCCAGCAGCTTGGGAGGGGGCTGGGAGTACGAGCAGTACTTC. Translation: CASSLGGGWEYEQYF.

This chain uses TRBV3-1 (or the pseudogene TRBV3-2) with TRBJ2-4; D may be TRBD2 (5 bases). CDR1 is LGHDT and CDR2 is YNNKEL in the germline V gene (reference sequence). With 4 bases removed from V and 7 bases from J, the gap between germline ends came to 17 bases. This CDR3 is 15 amino acids long. CDR3 sequence (DNA): TGTGCCAGCAGCCCCCGGCGGGCGCGAGGGAACATTCAGTACTTC. As protein: CASSPRRARGNIQYF.

This clone came up once. This sequence joins TRBV5-6 and TRBJ2-5; 8 bases line up with TRBD2. CDR1 SGHDT and CDR2 YYEEEE come from the germline V gene. The CDR3 loop spans 17 amino acids. V trimming: 3 bases; J trimming: 4 bases; junction bases outside the gene matches: 14. The CDR3 sequence: CASSWGSGTRVRETQYF. The CDR3 nucleotides are TGTGCCAGCAGCTGGGGCTCCGGGACTAGGGTACGAGAGACCCAGTACTTC. Using reference TRBV5-6 and TRBJ2-5 for the parts outside the CDR3, the full variable domain is DAGVTQSPTHLIKTRGQQVTLRCSPKSGHDTVSWYQQALGQGPQFIFQYYEEEERQRGNFPDRFSGHQFPNYSSELNVNALLLGDSALYLCASSWGSGTRVRETQYFGPGTRLLVL.

This clone has a single count. This chain connects TRBV7-8 to TRBJ1-1; possible D gene TRBD1, 5 bases. The V end was cut by 5 bases, the J end by 0 bases, with 10 bases between. Looked up from germline, CDR1 is SGHVS and CDR2 is FQNEAQ. CDR3 length equals 14 residues. The CDR3 reads CASSPTEVNTEAFF. The CDR3 nucleotides are TGTGCCAGCAGCCCGACAGAGGTGAACACTGAAGCTTTCTTT.

The gene calls are TRBV24-1 and TRBJ1-2, with TRBD1 matching over 7 bases. Trimming took 4 bases from V and 8 from J; bases not matched to a gene: 9. Per the germline V gene, CDR1 is KGHDR and CDR2 is SFDVKD. This CDR3 comprises 14 residues. The CDR3 DNA follows: TGTGCCACCAGTGACTCCGACAGGGTCCGGGGCTACACCTTC. Its translation: CATSDSDRVRGYTF.

The J gene is TRBJ1-4, the V gene TRBV18; 8 nucleotides agree with TRBD1. V was pared by 3 bases and J by 7 bases, with 4 bases of the junction left unmatched. This CDR3 is built from 14 residues. Germline V lookup: CDR1 KGHSH, CDR2 LQKENI. As DNA, the CDR3 is TGTGCCAGCTCACCCGGGACAGGTGGTGAAAAACTGTTTTTT. It codes for CASSPGTGGEKLFF.

V is TRBV4-2 and J is TRBJ2-1, with 14 bases that match TRBD2. Germline V gene lookup returns CDR1 LGHNA and CDR2 YNFKEQ. J gave up 4 bases and V 3 bases, and 8 bases lay outside the gene matches. This CDR3 has 18 amino acids. The CDR3 protein is CASSHIGTSGSMYNEQFF. The CDR3 nucleotides read TGTGCCAGCAGCCACATCGGGACTAGCGGGAGTATGTACAATGAGCAGTTCTTC.

The gene calls are TRBV2 and TRBJ2-7, with TRBD2 as a possible D gene (6 bases). CDR3 length: 12 amino acids. V was shortened by 7 bases and J by 4 bases, with 11 bases between the two germline ends. The germline V gene encodes CDR1 SNHLY and CDR2 FYNNEI. The CDR3 is CASTRRAYEQYF. In DNA, the CDR3 is TGTGCCAGCACCCGGAGGGCATACGAGCAGTACTTC.

The chain is built from TRBV28 and TRBJ1-4; 10 bases line up with TRBD1. This CDR3 has 15 residues. V gave up 5 bases and J gave up 7 bases; unmatched junction bases: 7. CDR1 is MDHEN and CDR2 is SYDVKM in the germline V gene. The CDR3 DNA sequence: TGTGCCAGCAGTACCCGACAGGGGGCGGTTGAAAAACTGTTTTTT. Translated: CASSTRQGAVEKLFF.

The sample holds one count of this clone. The chain has TRBV18 and TRBJ2-2; D gene unclear. Deletions cut 2 bases from V and 1 base from J, with 5 bases between. The CDR3 sequence is 14 residues long. Germline lookup yields CDR1 KGHSH and CDR2 LQKENI. In DNA form, the CDR3 reads TGTGCCAGCTCACCAACGGAGAACACCGGGGAGCTGTTTTTT. Amino acid sequence: CASSPTENTGELFF.

This chain uses TRBV3-1 (or the pseudogene TRBV3-2) with TRBJ1-5, with D unresolved. Between the trimmed V and J ends, which lost 0 bases and 6 bases, there was a span of 6 bases. The CDR3 totals 13 residues. Germline V gene data show CDR1 as LGHDT and CDR2 as YNNKEL (reference sequence). This CDR3 is CASSQDLAQPQHF. The DNA of the CDR3 is TGTGCCAGCAGCCAAGACTTGGCTCAGCCCCAGCATTTT.

Notes on this clone: One end of the junction fails to match germline, which may point to a read error. J is TRBJ1-1 and V is TRBV28; 9 bases agree with TRBD1. From germline, CDR1 is MDHEN and CDR2 SYDVKM. The CDR3 totals 16 residues. CDR3 sequence reads: CAGRPRTGDMNAEAFF. The DNA for the CDR3 is TGTGCCGGACGTCCCAGGACAGGGGATATGAACGCTGAAGCTTTCTTT.

The chain couples TRBV30 to TRBJ2-7; 12 nucleotides agree with TRBD2. The CDR3 is made up of 15 amino acids. J gave up 6 bases and V 0 bases, and 6 bases lay outside the gene matches. CDR1 and CDR2 (germline): GTSNPN, SVGIG (reference sequence). The chain's CDR3 is CAWSVTLAGGSEQYF. The CDR3, as DNA: TGTGCCTGGAGTGTAACACTAGCGGGAGGTTCCGAGCAGTACTTC.

The CDR3 region has the DNA TGTGCCAGCAGCTTACTAGCGGGAGTGGGGGCAGATACGCAGTATTTT. Amino acid sequence: CASSLLAGVGADTQYF. This chain connects TRBV11-2 to TRBJ2-3, with TRBD2 identical over 10 bases. After removal of 2 bases from V and 4 bases from J, the junction contained 6 bases not matched to a gene. The V gene's germline CDR1 is SGHAT and CDR2 FQNNGV. This CDR3 spans 16 amino acids.

This chain joins TRBV7-6 and TRBJ2-1; 12 nucleotides agree with TRBD2. J gave up 10 bases and V 4 bases, and 11 bases lay outside the gene matches. The CDR3 covers 16 residues. The germline V gene encodes CDR1 SGHVS and CDR2 FNYEAQ. Written as DNA, the CDR3 is TGTGCCAGCAGCTCAGGGGTGGGACTAGCGGGTTTGGAGCAGTTCTTC. It codes for CASSSGVGLAGLEQFF. Full variable domain (missing parts from reference TRBV7-6 and TRBJ2-1): GAGVSQSPRYKVTKRGQDVALRCDPISGHVSLYWYRQALGQGPEFLTYFNYEAQQDKSGLPNDRFSAERPEGSISTLTIQRTEQRDSAMYRCASSSGVGLAGLEQFFGPGTRLTVL.

The gene calls are TRBV3-1 (or the pseudogene TRBV3-2) and TRBJ2-2; D is perhaps TRBD2 (5 bases). CDR1 and CDR2 from the germline V gene are LGHDT and YNNKEL (reference sequence). CDR3 length: 16 amino acids. V lost 0 bases to trimming and J lost 3 bases, with 11 bases between them. CDR3 DNA: TGTGCCAGCAGCCAAGAATGGTCAGCGGACACCGGGGAGCTGTTTTTT. Translating it yields CASSQEWSADTGELFF.